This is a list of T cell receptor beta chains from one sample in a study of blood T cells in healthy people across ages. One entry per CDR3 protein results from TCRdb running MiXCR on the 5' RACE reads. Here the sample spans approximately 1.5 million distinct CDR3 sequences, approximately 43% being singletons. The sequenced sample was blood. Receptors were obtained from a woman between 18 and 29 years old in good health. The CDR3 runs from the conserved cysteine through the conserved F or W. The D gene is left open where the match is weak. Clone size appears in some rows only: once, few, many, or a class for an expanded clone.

CASTMGGSSYNSPLHF TGTGCCAGCACCATGGGGGGGAGCTCCTATAATTCACCCCTCCACTTT - few TRBJ1-6 TRBV12-3/TRBV12-4 16
CSVADYSNQPQHF TGCAGCGTTGCCGACTATAGCAATCAGCCCCAGCATTTT - few TRBJ1-5 TRBV29-1 13
CASSSILAGGQETQYF TGTGCCAGCAGCTCGATACTAGCGGGGGGGCAAGAGACCCAGTACTTC TRBD2 few TRBJ2-5 TRBV7-2 16
CASSRPTGGLSYEQYF TGTGCCAGCAGCCGACCGACAGGGGGCTTATCCTACGAGCAGTACTTC TRBD1 few TRBJ2-7 TRBV7-9 16
CSARDLAGVFYNEQFF TGCAGTGCTAGAGACCTGGCGGGAGTGTTCTACAATGAGCAGTTCTTC TRBD2 few TRBJ2-1 TRBV20-1 16
CSARDPGGIQETQYF TGCAGTGCTAGAGATCCCGGGGGGATCCAAGAGACCCAGTACTTC TRBD2 - TRBJ2-5 TRBV20-1 15
CASSLIQGALAEQYF TGTGCCAGCAGCTTAATACAGGGGGCTTTAGCCGAGCAGTACTTC TRBD1 once TRBJ2-7 TRBV7-2 15
CASSFNQRGSSYNEQFF TGTGCCAGCAGCTTTAATCAGCGGGGAAGCTCCTACAATGAGCAGTTCTTC TRBD2 - TRBJ2-1 TRBV7-2 17
CASSHTGGMGTYNEQFF TGCGCCAGCAGCCACACCGGGGGAATGGGGACCTACAATGAGCAGTTCTTC - - TRBJ2-1 TRBV5-1 17
CASSLGGQGPFNYGYTF TGTGCCAGCAGCTTAGGGGGACAGGGGCCTTTTAACTATGGCTACACCTTC TRBD1 few TRBJ1-2 TRBV7-3 17
CASSYSRDRGLAKNIQYF TGTGCCAGCAGTTACTCCCGGGACAGGGGGTTAGCCAAAAACATTCAGTACTTC TRBD1 once TRBJ2-4 TRBV6-2/TRBV6-3 18
CASSFSGQGLWDNEQFF TGTGCCAGCAGCTTTAGCGGACAGGGTTTATGGGACAATGAGCAGTTCTTC TRBD1 - TRBJ2-1 TRBV11-3 17
CASSTTAAPNYGYTF TGTGCCAGCAGTACGACGGCAGCCCCTAACTATGGCTACACCTTC - - TRBJ1-2 TRBV6-6 15
CASSLYSSSYNEQYF TGTGCCAGCAGTTTATACAGTAGCTCCTACAATGAGCAGTACTTC - - TRBJ2-7 TRBV28 15
CASSFFRNGYEKLFF TGTGCCAGCAGCTTTTTCCGGAACGGTTATGAAAAACTGTTTTTT - few TRBJ1-4 TRBV7-2 15
CASSVAGSGEQYF TGTGCCAGCAGCGTAGCGGGGTCAGGGGAGCAGTACTTC - - TRBJ2-7 TRBV9 13
CASNRVINLPQHF TGTGCCAGCAATAGGGTAATCAATCTACCCCAGCATTTT - - TRBJ1-5 TRBV6-2/TRBV6-3 13
CASSSGAGISPLHF TGTGCCAGCAGTTCCGGGGCAGGGATTTCACCCCTCCACTTT - few TRBJ1-6 TRBV12-3/TRBV12-4 14
CASTSAGFYGYTF TGTGCCAGCACGTCCGCGGGGTTCTATGGCTACACCTTC - few TRBJ1-2 TRBV27 13
CSAVPPGYTEAFF TGCAGTGCTGTCCCCCCAGGGTACACTGAAGCTTTCTTT - - TRBJ1-1 TRBV20-1 13
CASSLHDRGVGEQYF TGTGCCAGCAGTTTACACGACAGGGGGGTGGGTGAGCAGTACTTC TRBD1 few TRBJ2-5 TRBV27 15
CASSSRRNEKLFF TGCGCCAGCAGCAGTCGAAGGAATGAAAAACTGTTTTTT - few TRBJ1-4 TRBV4-3 13
CASSPGQGALHGYTF TGCGCCAGCAGCCCGGGACAGGGGGCGCTTCATGGCTACACCTTC TRBD1 - TRBJ1-2 TRBV4-1 15
CASSESGTEDYEQYF TGTGCCAGCAGTGAGTCCGGGACGGAAGATTACGAGCAGTACTTC - few TRBJ2-7 TRBV9 15
CASSFGGANEKLFF TGTGCCAGCAGCTTTGGGGGCGCCAATGAAAAACTGTTTTTT - - TRBJ1-4 TRBV7-2 14
CASSVGGNSGANVLTF TGTGCCAGCAGCGTTGGAGGTAACTCTGGGGCCAACGTCCTGACTTTC - - TRBJ2-6 TRBV9 16
CASSYGSEAFF TGTGCCAGCAGTTACGGGAGTGAAGCTTTCTTT - many TRBJ1-1 TRBV5-1 11
CASSTTDRGTELFF TGTGCCAGCAGCACTACGGACAGGGGGACGGAACTGTTTTTT TRBD1 once TRBJ1-4 TRBV11-2 14
CASSASGGSGNTIYF TGTGCCAGCAGCGCGTCGGGAGGCTCTGGAAACACCATATATTTT - - TRBJ1-3 TRBV9 15
CASNPLEGTDTQYF TGTGCCAGCAACCCCCTCGAGGGCACAGATACGCAGTATTTT - - TRBJ2-3 TRBV25-1 14
CSARPAGVVATDTQYF TGCAGTGCTAGACCGGCGGGGGTCGTCGCCACAGATACGCAGTATTTT TRBD2 - TRBJ2-3 TRBV20-1 16
CASSYWEPGELFF TGTGCCAGCAGTTACTGGGAGCCCGGGGAGCTGTTTTTT - - TRBJ2-2 TRBV6-2/TRBV6-3 13
CASSNRWGQNIQYF TGTGCCAGCTCAAACCGGTGGGGCCAAAACATTCAGTACTTC - - TRBJ2-4 TRBV6-1 14
CASSLTARNEKLFF TGCGCCAGCAGCTTGACGGCAAGAAATGAAAAACTGTTTTTT - few TRBJ1-4 TRBV5-1 14
CASSITSGGPQETQYF TGTGCCAGCAGTATCACTAGCGGGGGGCCCCAAGAGACCCAGTACTTC TRBD2 few TRBJ2-5 TRBV27 16
CASSVTTDQRGEKLFF TGTGCCAGCAGCGTTACGACAGACCAGAGGGGCGAAAAACTGTTTTTT - - TRBJ1-4 TRBV9 16
CAISDSGRPPEHEQYF TGTGCCATCAGTGATAGCGGGCGGCCCCCTGAACACGAGCAGTACTTC TRBD2 few TRBJ2-7 TRBV10-3 16
CASTPAASTEAFF TGTGCCAGCACCCCGGCCGCGAGCACTGAAGCTTTCTTT - - TRBJ1-1 TRBV28 13
CASSQDPYEQYF TGTGCCAGCAGCCAAGATCCCTACGAGCAGTACTTC - many TRBJ2-7 TRBV4-1 12
CASSPTGTSGAGEQFF TGTGCCAGCAGTCCGACCGGGACTAGCGGGGCGGGTGAGCAGTTCTTC TRBD2 - TRBJ2-1 TRBV6-5 16
CASSGRDRGDYGYTF TGCGCCAGCAGCGGTCGGGACAGGGGAGACTATGGCTACACCTTC TRBD1 - TRBJ1-2 TRBV5-1 15
CASSEGEGAQYF TGTGCCAGCAGTGAAGGGGAAGGAGCCCAGTACTTC - few TRBJ2-7 TRBV2 12
CASSVAAAADTQYF TGTGCCAGCAGCGTAGCGGCGGCGGCAGATACGCAGTATTTT - - TRBJ2-3 TRBV9 14
CASSQGAANAYEQYF TGCGCCAGCAGCCAAGGGGCAGCAAACGCCTACGAGCAGTACTTC - many TRBJ2-7 TRBV4-1 15
CASSHSPGRADNGQFF TGCGCCAGCAGCCACTCCCCCGGCAGGGCCGACAATGGGCAGTTCTTC - - TRBJ2-1 TRBV4-1 16
CATQTEFSTDTQYF TGTGCCACCCAGACAGAATTCAGCACAGATACGCAGTATTTT - - TRBJ2-3 TRBV10-3 14
CASSQESGGRGTNYGYTF TGCGCCAGCAGCCAAGAAAGTGGGGGCAGGGGAACTAACTATGGCTACACCTTC - few TRBJ1-2 TRBV4-3 18
CATSDPPTGVNTGELFF TGTGCCACCAGTGATCCACCGACAGGGGTCAACACCGGGGAGCTGTTTTTT TRBD1 - TRBJ2-2 TRBV24-1 17
CASSDLGGGNEQFF TGTGCCAGCAGTGATCTGGGAGGCGGCAATGAGCAGTTCTTC - - TRBJ2-1 TRBV6-1 14
CASSSAGYHQPQHF TGTGCCAGCAGTTCGGCAGGGTATCATCAGCCCCAGCATTTT - few TRBJ1-5 TRBV28 14